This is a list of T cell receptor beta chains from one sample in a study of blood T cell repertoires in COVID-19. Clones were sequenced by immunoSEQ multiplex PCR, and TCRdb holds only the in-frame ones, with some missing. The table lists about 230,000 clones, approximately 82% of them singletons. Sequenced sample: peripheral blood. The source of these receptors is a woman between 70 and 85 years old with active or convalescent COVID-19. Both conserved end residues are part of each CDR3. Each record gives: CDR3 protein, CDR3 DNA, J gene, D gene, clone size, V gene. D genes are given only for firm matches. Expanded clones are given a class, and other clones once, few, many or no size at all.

CDR3: CAISLLPGQGAGNTIYF; DNA: TGTGCCATCAGTCTCCTCCCCGGACAGGGGGCTGGAAACACCATATATTTT; J: TRBJ1-3; D: TRBD1; size: .; V: TRBV10-3
CDR3: CASSPPGGSGHSYNEQFF; DNA: TGTGCCAGCTCACCACCTGGAGGTAGCGGGCATTCCTACAATGAGCAGTTCTTC; J: TRBJ2-1; D: TRBD2; size: .; V: TRBV18
CDR3: CASSQESLAGSYNEQFF; DNA: TGCGCCAGCAGCCAAGAGTCCCTAGCGGGCTCCTACAATGAGCAGTTCTTC; J: TRBJ2-1; D: TRBD2; size: .; V: TRBV4-3
CDR3: CASSPGREAIEQYF; DNA: TGTGCCAGCTCACCTGGACGGGAGGCTATCGAGCAGTACTTC; J: TRBJ2-7; D: TRBD2; size: once; V: TRBV18
CDR3: CASSIAWTGGQPQHF; DNA: TGTGCCAGTAGTATAGCGTGGACAGGGGGCCAGCCCCAGCATTTT; J: TRBJ1-5; D: TRBD1; size: once; V: TRBV19
CDR3: CATSRSGALQFF; DNA: TGTGCCACCAGTCGGTCGGGAGCGTTGCAGTTCTTC; J: TRBJ2-1; D: .; size: .; V: TRBV24-1
CDR3: CASSSSPTSGGETQYF; DNA: TGCGCCAGCAGCTCCAGCCCGACTAGCGGAGGGGAGACCCAGTACTTC; J: TRBJ2-5; D: TRBD2; size: .; V: TRBV5-1
CDR3: CASSLLRGATEAFF; DNA: TGTGCCAGCAGCCTCCTTCGTGGGGCAACTGAAGCTTTCTTT; J: TRBJ1-1; D: .; size: .; V: TRBV6-5
CDR3: CASSSVTSTDTQYF; DNA: TGTGCCAGCAGCTCTGTGACTTCCACAGATACGCAGTATTTT; J: TRBJ2-3; D: .; size: .; V: TRBV7-6
CDR3: CASSLPLNSPLHF; DNA: TGTGCCAGCAGCTTACCCCTAAATTCACCCCTCCACTTT; J: TRBJ1-6; D: .; size: few; V: TRBV11-2
CDR3: CASSLSQADTQYF; DNA: TGTGCCAGCAGCTTGTCACAGGCAGATACGCAGTATTTT; J: TRBJ2-3; D: .; size: .; V: TRBV7-2
CDR3: CAWAGQNNQPQHF; DNA: TGTGCCTGGGCGGGACAAAACAATCAGCCCCAGCATTTT; J: TRBJ1-5; D: .; size: .; V: TRBV30
CDR3: CASWAGGPVETQYF; DNA: TGCGCCAGCTGGGCGGGGGGGCCGGTAGAGACCCAGTACTTC; J: TRBJ2-5; D: TRBD2; size: once; V: TRBV10-2
CDR3: CASSLAPSPTSTDTQYF; DNA: TGTGCCAGCAGCTTAGCCCCTAGCCCTACCAGCACAGATACGCAGTATTTT; J: TRBJ2-3; D: .; size: .; V: TRBV11-2
CDR3: CASSYEYGTGELFF; DNA: TGTGCCAGCAGTTATGAGTACGGGACCGGGGAGCTGTTTTTT; J: TRBJ2-2; D: .; size: .; V: TRBV6-2/TRBV6-3
CDR3: CASSSPRTEGSTEAFF; DNA: TGTGCCAGCAGCTCCCCTAGGACGGAAGGGAGCACTGAAGCTTTCTTT; J: TRBJ1-1; D: .; size: .; V: TRBV13
CDR3: CASSQVAGGDQPQHF; DNA: TGTGCCAGCAGCCAAGTGGCAGGAGGGGACCAGCCCCAGCATTTT; J: TRBJ1-5; D: .; size: .; V: TRBV3-1/TRBV3-2
CDR3: CASKVSGMSSYEQYF; DNA: TGTGCCAGCAAAGTTAGCGGTATGAGCTCCTACGAGCAGTACTTC; J: TRBJ2-7; D: .; size: .; V: TRBV19
CDR3: CSATPRGDGYTF; DNA: TGCAGCGCAACGCCTCGCGGGGATGGCTACACCTTC; J: TRBJ1-2; D: .; size: .; V: TRBV29-1
CDR3: CASSPQTGAANYGYTF; DNA: TGTGCCAGCAGCCCCCAGACAGGGGCCGCTAACTATGGCTACACCTTC; J: TRBJ1-2; D: TRBD1; size: .; V: TRBV7-2
CDR3: CASSLASGGYNEQFF; DNA: TGCGCCAGCAGCTTGGCTAGCGGGGGTTACAATGAGCAGTTCTTC; J: TRBJ2-1; D: TRBD2; size: .; V: TRBV5-1
CDR3: CASSKEGAYGYTF; DNA: TGTGCCAGTAGTAAGGAGGGTGCCTATGGCTACACCTTC; J: TRBJ1-2; D: .; size: few; V: TRBV19
CDR3: CASSPEASFGRGVQETQYF; DNA: TGTGCCAGCAGCCCAGAGGCTAGCTTTGGGCGGGGGGTCCAAGAGACCCAGTACTTC; J: TRBJ2-5; D: TRBD2; size: .; V: TRBV7-2
CDR3: CAWSARRDIYSNQPQHF; DNA: TGTGCCTGGAGTGCCCGCCGGGACATATATAGCAATCAGCCCCAGCATTTT; J: TRBJ1-5; D: .; size: .; V: TRBV30
CDR3: CASSPFSGGLNTGELFF; DNA: TGTGCCAGCAGCCCCTTTAGCGGGGGCCTTAACACCGGGGAGCTGTTTTTT; J: TRBJ2-2; D: TRBD2; size: .; V: TRBV11-2
CDR3: CASSPPGQTNEKLFF; DNA: TGTGCCAGCTCACCCCCCGGACAGACTAATGAAAAACTGTTTTTT; J: TRBJ1-4; D: .; size: .; V: TRBV18
CDR3: CASTAQGQTEAFF; DNA: TGTGCCAGCACCGCACAGGGGCAGACTGAAGCTTTCTTT; J: TRBJ1-1; D: TRBD1; size: .; V: TRBV6-5
CDR3: CAQGGAEAFF; DNA: TGTGCCCAGGGTGGCGCGGAAGCTTTCTTT; J: TRBJ1-1; D: .; size: .; V: TRBV30
CDR3: CASSQEGATGRGYTF; DNA: TGTGCCAGCAGCCAAGAGGGGGCGACAGGGCGCGGCTACACCTTC; J: TRBJ1-2; D: TRBD1; size: .; V: TRBV3-1/TRBV3-2
CDR3: CASRKTGVVDTQYF; DNA: TGCGCCAGCCGAAAGACAGGGGTGGTTGATACGCAGTATTTT; J: TRBJ2-3; D: TRBD1; size: once; V: TRBV5-1
CDR3: CASSEGGQSNSPLHF; DNA: TGTGCCAGCTCCGAAGGGGGACAGTCTAATTCACCCCTCCACTTT; J: TRBJ1-6; D: TRBD1; size: .; V: TRBV18
CDR3: CASSPGLAGGQEQFF; DNA: TGCGCCAGCAGCCCCGGACTAGCGGGAGGGCAGGAGCAGTTCTTC; J: TRBJ2-1; D: TRBD2; size: .; V: TRBV5-1
CDR3: CASSSTGGGYTF; DNA: TGTGCCAGCAGTTCCACAGGGGGTGGCTACACCTTC; J: TRBJ1-2; D: TRBD1; size: .; V: TRBV28
CDR3: CACSGIGTSGYEQYF; DNA: TGTGCCTGCAGTGGTATCGGGACTAGCGGCTACGAGCAGTACTTC; J: TRBJ2-7; D: TRBD2; size: .; V: TRBV7-9
CDR3: CASSLRVLKKGGQFF; DNA: TGTGCCAGCAGTTTAAGGGTTCTAAAGAAAGGAGGGCAGTTCTTC; J: TRBJ2-1; D: .; size: .; V: TRBV27
CDR3: CAISSGLAGGDYEQYF; DNA: TGTGCCATCAGTTCTGGACTAGCGGGAGGAGACTACGAGCAGTACTTC; J: TRBJ2-7; D: TRBD2; size: .; V: TRBV10-3
CDR3: CASSDRVRSSPLHF; DNA: TGTGCCAGCAGCGACAGGGTTCGGAGTTCACCCCTCCACTTT; J: TRBJ1-6; D: TRBD1; size: few; V: TRBV6-5
CDR3: CASSPNEGNEKLFF; DNA: TGTGCCAGCAGCCCCAACGAGGGCAATGAAAAACTGTTTTTT; J: TRBJ1-4; D: .; size: .; V: TRBV7-2
CDR3: CASSLSFTGTSSYEQYF; DNA: TGCGCCAGCAGCTTGTCTTTTACAGGCACCAGTTCCTACGAGCAGTACTTC; J: TRBJ2-7; D: .; size: .; V: TRBV5-1
CDR3: CASSYSSRENYEQYF; DNA: TGTGCCAGCAGTTACTCTAGCAGGGAAAACTACGAGCAGTACTTC; J: TRBJ2-7; D: .; size: .; V: TRBV6-2/TRBV6-3
CDR3: CSVAQGMNTEAFF; DNA: TGCAGCGTTGCCCAGGGGATGAACACTGAAGCTTTCTTT; J: TRBJ1-1; D: .; size: .; V: TRBV29-1
CDR3: CASRDNRGLREKLFF; DNA: TGTGCCAGCAGAGATAACAGGGGGCTTCGGGAAAAACTGTTTTTT; J: TRBJ1-4; D: TRBD1; size: few; V: TRBV27
CDR3: CAWSPRRAVTQDTQYF; DNA: TGTGCCTGGAGTCCGCGGCGAGCGGTAACTCAAGATACGCAGTATTTT; J: TRBJ2-3; D: .; size: .; V: TRBV30
CDR3: CASSLGGSDTQYF; DNA: TGTGCCAGCAGTTTAGGAGGGTCGGATACGCAGTATTTT; J: TRBJ2-3; D: .; size: .; V: TRBV12-3/TRBV12-4
CDR3: CASSTPGLGLFGYTF; DNA: TGTGCCAGTAGTACTCCGGGACTGGGGTTATTTGGCTACACCTTC; J: TRBJ1-2; D: .; size: few; V: TRBV19
CDR3: CASAGRGGLAVYEQYF; DNA: TGTGCCAGCGCCGGACGCGGCGGACTAGCGGTCTACGAGCAGTACTTC; J: TRBJ2-7; D: TRBD2; size: .; V: TRBV19
CDR3: CASSFQGDQPQHF; DNA: TGTGCCAGCAGCTTTCAGGGCGATCAGCCCCAGCATTTT; J: TRBJ1-5; D: .; size: few; V: TRBV11-2
CDR3: CASSGQGIQPQHF; DNA: TGTGCCAGCAGCGGACAGGGAATTCAGCCCCAGCATTTT; J: TRBJ1-5; D: TRBD1; size: .; V: TRBV5-6
CDR3: CASSQGQGSEKLFF; DNA: TGTGCCAGCAGCCAAGGGCAGGGAAGTGAAAAACTGTTTTTT; J: TRBJ1-4; D: .; size: .; V: TRBV3-1/TRBV3-2
CDR3: CASSLGQGRDEKLFF; DNA: TGTGCCAGCAGCTTAGGACAGGGTCGGGATGAAAAACTGTTTTTT; J: TRBJ1-4; D: TRBD1; size: .; V: TRBV7-9
CDR3: CASSQSAVASTDTQYF; DNA: TGTGCCAGTTCCCAATCGGCGGTAGCTTCCACAGATACGCAGTATTTT; J: TRBJ2-3; D: .; size: few; V: TRBV7-8
CDR3: CASSFGAGYSGNTIYF; DNA: TGCGCCAGCAGCTTCGGCGCAGGATACTCTGGAAACACCATATATTTT; J: TRBJ1-3; D: .; size: .; V: TRBV5-1
CDR3: CASSQVCAPEAFF; DNA: TGTGCCAGCAGCCAAGTTTGCGCCCCGGAGGCTTTCTTT; J: TRBJ1-1; D: .; size: .; V: TRBV3-1/TRBV3-2
CDR3: CATPPWGENLSSYEQYF; DNA: TGTGCCACACCCCCATGGGGGGAGAACCTGAGCTCCTACGAGCAGTACTTC; J: TRBJ2-7; D: .; size: .; V: TRBV19
CDR3: CASSSPGTGGREQYF; DNA: TGTGCCAGCAGCTCTCCCGGGACAGGGGGCCGGGAGCAGTACTTC; J: TRBJ2-7; D: TRBD1; size: few; V: TRBV7-2
CDR3: CASSQWAGAANQPQHF; DNA: TGTGCCAGCAGCCAATGGGCTGGGGCCGCTAATCAGCCCCAGCATTTT; J: TRBJ1-5; D: .; size: .; V: TRBV3-1/TRBV3-2
CDR3: CASSLARGTNEQFF; DNA: TGCGCCAGCAGCTTGGCCCGGGGTACCAATGAGCAGTTCTTC; J: TRBJ2-1; D: .; size: .; V: TRBV5-1